The rows below give T cell receptor beta chains drawn from one sample of a study of radiation and T cells in renal cell carcinoma. Only in-frame clones appear in the TCRdb table, and some are missing; sequencing was by immunoSEQ multiplex PCR. The data show about 150,000 clones, 65% to 90% seen once. The material was blood, obtained from a patient whose treatment included radiotherapy and nephrectomy. Source of these receptors: a woman aged 45-59 years with renal cell carcinoma. CDR3s include the opening cysteine and the closing phenylalanine or tryptophan. A D gene is named only where the DNA matches it firmly. Clone sizes are given selectively: once, few, many, or a class where the clone is expanded.

j_call v_call clone_size d_call cdr3_aa cdr3_nt
TRBJ2-3 TRBV5-1 few NA CASSLERADTQYF TGCGCCAGCAGCTTGGAGAGGGCAGATACGCAGTATTTT
TRBJ1-2 TRBV30 NA NA CAWSQTASGTTYGYTF TGTGCCTGGAGCCAAACCGCATCCGGGACGACATATGGCTACACCTTC
TRBJ1-2 TRBV7-2 NA NA CASSGIADGYTF TGTGCCAGCAGCGGAATCGCGGACGGCTACACCTTC
TRBJ2-3 TRBV7-9 NA NA CASSLVSQGADTQYF TGTGCCAGCAGCTTAGTATCCCAGGGAGCAGATACGCAGTATTTT
TRBJ1-2 TRBV5-6 once TRBD1 CASSLGTEIYGYTF TGTGCCAGCAGCCTCGGGACAGAAATTTATGGCTACACCTTC
TRBJ2-3 TRBV7-2 NA TRBD2 CASSKGLASDTQYF TGTGCCAGCAGCAAGGGACTAGCGTCAGATACGCAGTATTTT
TRBJ1-1 TRBV7-3 NA TRBD1 CASSRTGRDTEAFF TGTGCCAGCAGCCGGACAGGGAGGGACACTGAAGCTTTCTTT
TRBJ2-1 TRBV9 once NA CASSPTYNEQFF TGTGCCAGCAGCCCGACCTACAATGAGCAGTTCTTC
TRBJ2-1 TRBV7-9 NA TRBD1 CASSLGQGYNEQFF TGTGCCAGCAGCTTAGGACAGGGGTACAATGAGCAGTTCTTC
TRBJ1-6 TRBV11-2 NA TRBD1 CASREAGGDSPLHF TGTGCCAGCCGAGAAGCAGGGGGCGATTCACCCCTCCACTTT
TRBJ2-6 TRBV19 NA NA CASNHVSSGANVLTF TGTGCCAGTAACCACGTATCCTCTGGGGCCAACGTCCTGACTTTC
TRBJ2-7 TRBV5-1 once TRBD1 CASSLLDRSYEQYF TGCGCCAGCAGCTTGCTGGACAGGTCCTACGAGCAGTACTTC
TRBJ2-1 TRBV5-4 NA NA CASSLLRDGDEQFF TGTGCCAGCAGCCTACTCCGGGACGGGGATGAGCAGTTCTTC
TRBJ1-2 TRBV2 NA NA CASRGLGVRTGYTF TGTGCCAGCAGGGGACTCGGGGTGCGGACTGGCTACACCTTC
TRBJ1-5 TRBV7-2 NA NA CASSPYSNQPQHF TGTGCCAGCAGCCCTTATAGCAATCAGCCCCAGCATTTT
TRBJ1-2 TRBV6-5 few NA CASSPDRDYGYTF TGTGCCAGCAGCCCCGACCGAGACTATGGCTACACCTTC
TRBJ1-1 TRBV25-1 once NA CASSDRGGLNTEAFF TGTGCCAGCAGTGATCGAGGGGGGTTGAACACTGAAGCTTTCTTT
TRBJ1-2 TRBV6-1 NA NA CASRPGEDYGYTF TGTGCCAGCAGGCCAGGGGAGGACTATGGCTACACCTTC
TRBJ1-3 TRBV7-2 NA NA CASSLTGGSSGNTIYF TGTGCCAGCAGCTTAACCGGGGGAAGCTCTGGAAACACCATATATTTT
TRBJ1-1 TRBV9 NA NA CASSAWQGENTEAFF TGTGCCAGCAGCGCCTGGCAGGGTGAGAACACTGAAGCTTTCTTT
TRBJ1-1 TRBV27 NA NA CASSLYARQTEAFF TGTGCCAGCAGTTTATACGCCAGGCAAACTGAAGCTTTCTTT
TRBJ2-7 TRBV18 NA NA CASSRLRTETYEQYF TGTGCCAGCTCACGGCTCCGGACCGAGACCTACGAGCAGTACTTC
TRBJ1-6 TRBV7-9 few TRBD1 CASSEPGQGASVNSPLHF TGTGCCAGCAGCGAACCGGGACAGGGGGCGTCTGTTAATTCACCCCTCCACTTT
TRBJ2-2 TRBV5-1 NA TRBD2 CASSLSGGRANGELFF TGCGCCAGCAGCTTGAGCGGCGGGAGGGCGAACGGGGAGCTGTTTTTT
TRBJ2-7 TRBV5-1 NA NA CASSPRGGSSEQYF TGCGCCAGCAGCCCTCGGGGAGGTTCCTCCGAGCAGTACTTC
TRBJ2-5 TRBV6-1 once NA CASSGERTQYF TGTGCCAGCAGCGGGGAGAGGACCCAGTACTTC
TRBJ1-2 TRBV2 NA NA CASTRSYGYTF TGTGCCAGCACGCGGAGCTATGGCTACACCTTC
TRBJ1-6 TRBV5-1 NA NA CASSLEAGENSPLHF TGCGCCAGCAGCTTGGAGGCAGGGGAGAATTCACCCCTCCACTTT
TRBJ1-2 TRBV4-2 NA NA CASSQDNLGDHGYTF TGTGCCAGCAGCCAAGATAATCTGGGGGACCATGGCTACACCTTC
TRBJ2-3 TRBV5-4 NA TRBD2 CASSSWLAGRSDTQYF TGTGCCAGCAGCTCCTGGCTAGCGGGAAGATCAGATACGCAGTATTTT
TRBJ2-7 TRBV5-5 NA NA CASRRAEGLYEQYF TGTGCCAGCCGGCGGGCCGAAGGGTTGTACGAGCAGTACTTC
TRBJ2-1 TRBV27 NA NA CASSSPGLLYNEQFF TGTGCCAGCAGTTCTCCGGGACTCCTTTACAATGAGCAGTTCTTC
TRBJ1-1 TRBV9 NA NA CASSRDRNEAFF TGTGCCAGCAGCAGAGACAGGAATGAAGCTTTCTTT
TRBJ2-3 TRBV7-9 NA NA CASSSYRDTQYF TGTGCCAGCAGCTCCTATCGGGATACGCAGTATTTT
TRBJ2-7 TRBV30 NA NA CAWSGPPGRYYEQYF TGTGCCTGGAGTGGCCCCCCAGGGAGATACTACGAGCAGTACTTC
TRBJ2-7 TRBV28 NA TRBD2 CASSRTSGSTEQYF TGTGCCAGCAGCCGGACTAGCGGGAGCACCGAGCAGTACTTC
TRBJ2-1 TRBV7-2 NA TRBD2 CASSLALAEYNEQFF TGTGCCAGCAGCTTAGCTCTAGCGGAGTACAATGAGCAGTTCTTC
TRBJ2-4 TRBV21-1 NA NA CASSMGQGWNIQYF TGTGCCAGCAGCATGGGACAGGGATGGAACATTCAGTACTTC
TRBJ1-2 TRBV19 NA NA CASTLRRGGIDYGYTF TGTGCCAGTACCCTCCGCAGAGGGGGTATTGACTATGGCTACACCTTC
TRBJ2-1 TRBV27 NA NA CASSLADEGEQFF TGTGCCAGCAGTTTAGCAGACGAGGGTGAGCAGTTCTTC
TRBJ1-5 TRBV28 NA NA CASTWGTTYSPPPQHF TGTGCCAGCACATGGGGGACAACATACAGCCCCCCGCCCCAGCATTTT
TRBJ2-5 TRBV5-1 once NA CASSLGQKAQETQYF TGCGCCAGCAGCTTGGGACAGAAAGCCCAAGAGACCCAGTACTTC
TRBJ2-5 TRBV4-2 NA NA CASSQDWKGETQYF TGTGCCAGCAGCCAAGATTGGAAGGGGGAGACCCAGTACTTC
TRBJ2-1 TRBV7-8 NA TRBD2 CASSATSGLYNEQFF TGTGCCAGCAGCGCCACTAGCGGCCTGTACAATGAGCAGTTCTTC
TRBJ2-1 TRBV7-9 once TRBD2 CASSYGGGSYNEQFF TGTGCCAGCAGCTACGGAGGCGGGAGTTACAATGAGCAGTTCTTC
TRBJ1-1 TRBV10-3 few NA CAISESPGKNTEAFF TGTGCCATCAGTGAGTCGCCAGGGAAAAACACTGAAGCTTTCTTT
TRBJ2-3 TRBV14 NA NA CASSPGQSTDTQYF TGTGCCAGCAGCCCGGGTCAAAGTACGGATACGCAGTATTTT
TRBJ2-4 TRBV2 NA TRBD1 CASRTDRGGDIQYF TGTGCCAGCAGGACCGACAGGGGGGGGGACATTCAGTACTTC
TRBJ2-7 TRBV5-1 NA NA CASSLDADRYSYEQYF TGCGCCAGCAGCTTGGATGCTGATAGATACTCCTACGAGCAGTACTTC
TRBJ1-5 TRBV28 NA TRBD1 CASSLLGQESNQPQHF TGTGCCAGCAGTTTATTAGGACAGGAAAGCAATCAGCCCCAGCATTTT
TRBJ2-1 TRBV6-5 NA NA CASSYDRGGYNEQFF TGTGCCAGCAGTTACGATAGGGGGGGCTACAATGAGCAGTTCTTC
TRBJ2-7 TRBV28 NA NA CASSLPSTGNYEQYF TGTGCCAGCAGTTTACCATCGACAGGAAACTACGAGCAGTACTTC
TRBJ2-3 TRBV6-5 NA NA CASSYSRIDTQYF TGTGCCAGCAGTTACTCGAGGATAGATACGCAGTATTTT
TRBJ2-2 TRBV10-1 NA NA CASSARNTGELFF TGCGCCAGCAGTGCTAGGAACACCGGGGAGCTGTTTTTT
TRBJ1-1 TRBV4-3 NA NA CASRQYLNTEAFF TGCGCCAGCAGACAGTATTTGAACACTGAAGCTTTCTTT
TRBJ1-5 TRBV6-5 NA TRBD1 CASSYSWQGAQPQHF TGTGCCAGCAGTTACTCTTGGCAGGGGGCTCAGCCCCAGCATTTT
TRBJ2-7 TRBV28 NA TRBD1 CAVPGQGHEQYF TGTGCCGTTCCGGGACAGGGCCACGAGCAGTACTTC